This is a list of T cell receptor beta chains from one sample in a study of blood T cell repertoires in COVID-19. Only in-frame clones appear in the TCRdb table, and some are missing; sequencing was by immunoSEQ multiplex PCR. The sample has about 90,000 clones; 70% to 90% are singletons. Sequencing input: peripheral blood. The receptors shown here come from a man aged 50-59 years with acute or convalescent COVID-19. Both conserved end residues are part of each CDR3. The D gene is left open where the match is weak. Expanded clones get a size class; other rows say once, few or many, or leave the size out.

j_gene: TRBJ2-3; d_gene: -; abundance: once; v_gene: TRBV5-1; CDR3aa: CASRAGGGTDTQYF; CDR3nt: TGCGCCAGCAGGGCCGGGGGAGGCACAGATACGCAGTATTTT
j_gene: TRBJ2-1; d_gene: -; abundance: -; v_gene: TRBV24-1; CDR3aa: CATSDLEGGAGEQFF; CDR3nt: TGTGCCACCAGTGATTTAGAGGGAGGAGCGGGTGAGCAGTTCTTC
j_gene: TRBJ2-1; d_gene: TRBD1; abundance: -; v_gene: TRBV4-3; CDR3aa: CASSAGTGILDEQFF; CDR3nt: TGCGCCAGCAGCGCCGGGACAGGGATTTTGGATGAGCAGTTCTTC
j_gene: TRBJ2-7; d_gene: -; abundance: -; v_gene: TRBV18; CDR3aa: CASSPPGSSYEQYF; CDR3nt: TGTGCCAGCTCACCGCCGGGTAGCTCCTACGAGCAGTACTTC
j_gene: TRBJ2-1; d_gene: -; abundance: -; v_gene: TRBV7-3; CDR3aa: CASSFGTPGGEQFF; CDR3nt: TGTGCCAGCAGCTTCGGGACCCCCGGGGGTGAGCAGTTCTTC
j_gene: TRBJ2-7; d_gene: -; abundance: -; v_gene: TRBV18; CDR3aa: CASSPGASYEQYF; CDR3nt: TGTGCCAGCTCACCAGGGGCCTCCTACGAGCAGTACTTC
j_gene: TRBJ1-6; d_gene: TRBD1; abundance: -; v_gene: TRBV5-5; CDR3aa: CASSSTGYNSPLHF; CDR3nt: TGTGCCAGCAGCTCGACAGGGTATAATTCACCCCTCCACTTT
j_gene: TRBJ1-6; d_gene: TRBD1; abundance: -; v_gene: TRBV5-4; CDR3aa: CASSDGQVNSPLHF; CDR3nt: TGTGCCAGCAGCGACGGACAGGTTAATTCACCCCTCCACTTT
j_gene: TRBJ2-2; d_gene: TRBD1; abundance: -; v_gene: TRBV30; CDR3aa: CAWRDRGRTAGELFF; CDR3nt: TGTGCCTGGAGGGACAGGGGGAGGACAGCCGGGGAGCTGTTTTTT
j_gene: TRBJ2-1; d_gene: -; abundance: few; v_gene: TRBV6-5; CDR3aa: CASSYSDNEQFF; CDR3nt: TGTGCCAGCAGTTACTCCGACAATGAGCAGTTCTTC
j_gene: TRBJ2-7; d_gene: TRBD1; abundance: -; v_gene: TRBV6-5; CDR3aa: CASTLVGTAYEQYF; CDR3nt: TGTGCCAGCACCCTAGTGGGGACAGCTTACGAGCAGTACTTC
j_gene: TRBJ2-3; d_gene: -; abundance: -; v_gene: TRBV19; CDR3aa: CASSMNGGGTDTQYF; CDR3nt: TGTGCCAGTAGTATGAACGGCGGGGGCACAGATACGCAGTATTTT
j_gene: TRBJ2-7; d_gene: TRBD1; abundance: -; v_gene: TRBV9; CDR3aa: CASSDADREMDEQYF; CDR3nt: TGTGCCAGCAGCGATGCGGACAGGGAGATGGACGAGCAGTACTTC
j_gene: TRBJ2-7; d_gene: TRBD1; abundance: few; v_gene: TRBV6-5; CDR3aa: CASRQGAAEQYF; CDR3nt: TGTGCCAGCAGACAGGGGGCGGCCGAGCAGTACTTC
j_gene: TRBJ2-3; d_gene: -; abundance: -; v_gene: TRBV21-1; CDR3aa: CASSSPGLAENSFTDTQYF; CDR3nt: TGTGCCAGCAGCAGCCCGGGACTAGCGGAAAATAGTTTTACAGATACGCAGTATTTT
j_gene: TRBJ2-7; d_gene: TRBD2; abundance: -; v_gene: TRBV5-1; CDR3aa: CASGAPGLAAYEQYF; CDR3nt: TGCGCCAGCGGAGCCCCGGGACTAGCGGCCTACGAGCAGTACTTC
j_gene: TRBJ1-1; d_gene: TRBD1; abundance: -; v_gene: TRBV12-5; CDR3aa: CASGVNRGDAFF; CDR3nt: TGTGCTAGTGGGGTAAACAGGGGGGACGCTTTCTTT
j_gene: TRBJ1-2; d_gene: TRBD1; abundance: -; v_gene: TRBV29-1; CDR3aa: CSVEQGSNGYTF; CDR3nt: TGCAGCGTGGAACAGGGGTCTAATGGCTACACCTTC
j_gene: TRBJ2-6; d_gene: TRBD2; abundance: -; v_gene: TRBV19; CDR3aa: CASKPSGGDGANVLTF; CDR3nt: TGTGCCAGTAAACCCAGCGGGGGGGATGGGGCCAACGTCCTGACTTTC
j_gene: TRBJ2-7; d_gene: -; abundance: -; v_gene: TRBV29-1; CDR3aa: CSVIYQTASYEQYF; CDR3nt: TGCAGCGTTATCTACCAGACAGCTTCCTACGAGCAGTACTTC
j_gene: TRBJ2-7; d_gene: TRBD1; abundance: -; v_gene: TRBV10-2; CDR3aa: CASSERQGAMYEQYF; CDR3nt: TGCGCCAGCAGTGAGAGACAGGGGGCGATGTACGAGCAGTACTTC
j_gene: TRBJ2-7; d_gene: TRBD2; abundance: -; v_gene: TRBV2; CDR3aa: CASRGLSPYEQYF; CDR3nt: TGTGCCAGCAGGGGACTATCCCCCTACGAGCAGTACTTC
j_gene: TRBJ2-1; d_gene: TRBD2; abundance: -; v_gene: TRBV27; CDR3aa: CASSRTGTNNEQFF; CDR3nt: TGTGCCAGCAGTCGAACCGGGACTAACAATGAGCAGTTCTTC
j_gene: TRBJ2-7; d_gene: -; abundance: -; v_gene: TRBV7-9; CDR3aa: CASSHVGPAYEQYF; CDR3nt: TGTGCCAGCAGCCACGTCGGTCCCGCCTACGAGCAGTACTTC
j_gene: TRBJ1-2; d_gene: TRBD1; abundance: many; v_gene: TRBV7-8; CDR3aa: CASCPGQGAIGYTF; CDR3nt: TGTGCCAGCTGCCCGGGACAGGGGGCGATTGGCTACACCTTC
j_gene: TRBJ1-4; d_gene: -; abundance: -; v_gene: TRBV6-5; CDR3aa: CASSYSGQINEKLFF; CDR3nt: TGTGCCAGCAGTTACTCAGGACAGATTAATGAAAAACTGTTTTTT
j_gene: TRBJ1-3; d_gene: -; abundance: -; v_gene: TRBV28; CDR3aa: CASSFNSGNTIYF; CDR3nt: TGTGCCAGCAGTTTTAATTCTGGAAACACCATATATTTT
j_gene: TRBJ1-1; d_gene: TRBD1; abundance: -; v_gene: TRBV3-1/TRBV3-2; CDR3aa: CASSQPMTGVYTEAFF; CDR3nt: TGTGCCAGCAGCCAACCGATGACAGGGGTTTACACTGAAGCTTTCTTT
j_gene: TRBJ2-2; d_gene: TRBD1; abundance: few; v_gene: TRBV5-1; CDR3aa: CASSMQPGQGTGELFF; CDR3nt: TGCGCCAGCAGCATGCAACCGGGACAGGGGACCGGGGAGCTGTTTTTT
j_gene: TRBJ1-5; d_gene: -; abundance: -; v_gene: TRBV28; CDR3aa: CASSLYSTVPYSNQPQHF; CDR3nt: TGTGCCAGCAGTTTATATTCTACGGTCCCGTATAGCAATCAGCCCCAGCATTTT
j_gene: TRBJ1-1; d_gene: TRBD1; abundance: -; v_gene: TRBV6-5; CDR3aa: CASSSGGPEAFF; CDR3nt: TGTGCCAGCAGCTCAGGGGGCCCTGAAGCTTTCTTT
j_gene: TRBJ2-1; d_gene: TRBD2; abundance: -; v_gene: TRBV4-2; CDR3aa: CASSQEGAGSSYNEQFF; CDR3nt: TGTGCCAGCAGCCAAGAGGGAGCGGGGAGCTCCTACAATGAGCAGTTCTTC
j_gene: TRBJ2-5; d_gene: TRBD2; abundance: -; v_gene: TRBV11-3; CDR3aa: CASSLEGTRETQYF; CDR3nt: TGTGCCAGCAGCTTAGAAGGGACTAGAGAGACCCAGTACTTC
j_gene: TRBJ2-7; d_gene: -; abundance: -; v_gene: TRBV28; CDR3aa: CASSFQVGNEQYF; CDR3nt: TGTGCCAGCAGTTTTCAAGTCGGGAACGAGCAGTACTTC